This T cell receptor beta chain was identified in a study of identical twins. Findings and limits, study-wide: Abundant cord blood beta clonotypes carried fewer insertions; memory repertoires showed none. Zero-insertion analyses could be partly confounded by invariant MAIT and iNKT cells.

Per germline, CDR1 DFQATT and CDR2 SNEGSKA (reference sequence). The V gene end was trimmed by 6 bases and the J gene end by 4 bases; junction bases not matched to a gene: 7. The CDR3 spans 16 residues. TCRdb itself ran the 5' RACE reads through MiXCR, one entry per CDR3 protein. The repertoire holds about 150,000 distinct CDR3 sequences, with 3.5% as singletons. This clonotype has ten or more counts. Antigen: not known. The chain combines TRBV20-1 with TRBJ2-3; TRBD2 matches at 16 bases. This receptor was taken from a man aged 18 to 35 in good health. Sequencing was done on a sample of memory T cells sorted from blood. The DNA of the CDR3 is TGCAGTGCCACCGGGACTAGCGGGAGGGCTTCAGATACGCAGTATTTT. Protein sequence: CSATGTSGRASDTQYF.